This TCR beta chain came from a study of blood T cell repertoires in COVID-19. Whole-study context: Nucleic acid was either cDNA or gDNA, and it came from T cells, B-cell-depleted T cells, or PBMCs.

Enrolled during active infection, Seattle patients were then followed longitudinally. Original handling: Cell counts per sample came from amplifying reference gene primers. Sequenced by immunoSEQ multiplex PCR; TCRdb stores in-frame clones only, minus some. V and J calls and clone size are as listed in that table; D and trimming were resolved from the DNA. The table includes more than 200,000 clones, 82% detected once. CDR3 length: 16 amino acids. CDR1 and CDR2 from the germline V gene are MNHEY and SVGAGI. The V end was cut by 2 bases, the J end by 6 bases, with 20 bases between. Source material: peripheral blood. This clonotype originated in an elderly woman with COVID-19, enrolled during active disease. J is TRBJ2-7 and V is TRBV6-5; D gene unclear. The DNA for the CDR3 is TGTGCCAGCAGTTACCCTACCCCGACTGGTCTGGGCGAGCAGTACTTC. Translated, it gives CASSYPTPTGLGEQYF.